This T cell receptor (beta chain) was observed in a study of T cell repertoires in cytomegalovirus infection. From the reads, TCRdb called clonotypes with MiXCR, one entry per CDR3 protein. The profile shows 50,000 to 65,000 distinct CDR3 sequences, over 15% of them singletons. This clonotype was seen many times. The antigen is not known. CDR1 is SNHLY and CDR2 is FYNNEI in the germline V gene. The CDR3 is 13 residues long. The V gene lost 5 bases and the J gene lost 4 bases, with 9 bases spanning the gap. The clonotype comes from a human donor in good health (CMV status not recorded). Some clones in this sample may be carry-over from other donors' samples. Here the sequenced sample was CD8+ T cells from cultured PBMCs, taken from culture after CMV antigen stimulation. J is TRBJ2-1 and V is TRBV2, with D unresolved. CDR3 in DNA: TGTGCCAGCAGTAGGACGAGTTACAATGAGCAGTTCTTC. Its translation is CASSRTSYNEQFF.